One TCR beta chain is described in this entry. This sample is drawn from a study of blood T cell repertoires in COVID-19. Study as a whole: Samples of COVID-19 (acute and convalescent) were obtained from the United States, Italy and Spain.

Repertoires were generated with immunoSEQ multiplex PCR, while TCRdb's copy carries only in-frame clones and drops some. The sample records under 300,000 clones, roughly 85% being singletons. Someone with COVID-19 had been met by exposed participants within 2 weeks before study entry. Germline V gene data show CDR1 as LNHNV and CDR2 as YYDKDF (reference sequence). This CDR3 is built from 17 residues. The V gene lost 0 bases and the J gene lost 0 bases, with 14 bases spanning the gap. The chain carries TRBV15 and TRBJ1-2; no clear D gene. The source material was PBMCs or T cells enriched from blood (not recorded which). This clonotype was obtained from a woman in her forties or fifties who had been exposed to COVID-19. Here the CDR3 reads CATSRDQNGRPNYGYTF. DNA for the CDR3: TGTGCCACCAGCAGAGACCAGAATGGCAGGCCTAACTATGGCTACACCTTC. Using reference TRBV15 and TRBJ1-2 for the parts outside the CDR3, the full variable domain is DAMVIQNPRYQVTQFGKPVTLSCSQTLNHNVMYWYQQKSSQAPKLLFHYYDKDFNNEADTPDNFQSRRPNTSFCFLDIRSPGLGDTAMYLCATSRDQNGRPNYGYTFGSGTRLTVV.